The T cell receptor beta chain under discussion was sequenced for a study of high-grade serous ovarian cancer treatment subgroups. The assay was immunoSEQ multiplex PCR, and TCRdb's table has in-frame clones only and misses some. The sample lists around 16,000 clones, roughly 67% occurring once. Losses at the gene ends were 5 bases for V and 6 bases for J; bases not matched to a gene: 12. Per the germline V gene, CDR1 is MNHNY and CDR2 is SVGAGI (reference sequence). This CDR3 comprises 15 residues. Tumor samples were obtained before definitive surgery or chemotherapy. Sequenced: tumor tissue. This chain uses TRBV6-6 with TRBJ2-5; 7 nucleotides align to TRBD1. This TCR derives from a human donor with high-grade serous ovarian cancer. For the CDR3, the DNA is TGTGCCAGCAGTAGGGGGACAGAGGGTAGCAAGACCCAGTACTTC. It translates to CASSRGTEGSKTQYF.